Below, one T cell receptor (beta chain) is given with its context. The germline gives CDR1 KGHSH, CDR2 LQKENI. The CDR3 length is 13 residues. After removal of 6 bases from V and 3 bases from J, the junction contained 3 bases not matched to a gene. The data derive from a study of identifying expanded T cells in peripheral blood. Clones were read by immunoSEQ multiplex PCR, and TCRdb kept only the in-frame ones, dropping some. The sample comprises 100,000 or so clones, approximately 89% of which are singletons, and roughly 15% rests with the top ten. V and J are TRBV18 and TRBJ1-1, with TRBD1 identical over 8 bases. The receptor was derived from a person aged 18 to 75 in good health. The sequenced material came from blood. CDR3 sequence: CASSQQGDTEAFF. In DNA, the CDR3 is TGTGCCAGCTCCCAACAGGGGGACACTGAAGCTTTCTTT.